What follows describes a single TCR beta chain. What it recognizes is unknown. This entry comes from a study of cytomegalovirus exposure and HLA in healthy donors. Points from the study as a whole: Cytomegalovirus-associated TCR beta chains were listed, numbering over 150.

PCR primers comprised 60 Vbeta and 13 Jbeta primers. Assay: immunoSEQ multiplex PCR; the TCRdb copy retains only in-frame clones and omits some. The sample holds around 120,000 clones, approximately 84% seen once. The sample taken for sequencing was PBMCs. The sequence was collected from a woman aged 40 to 50 in good health and CMV-seronegative.

Here the CDR3 reads CASSVVLAGGADTQYF. The CDR3 DNA follows: TGTGCCAGCAGCGTAGTGCTAGCGGGGGGCGCGGATACGCAGTATTTT. V usage is TRBV9 and J usage is TRBJ2-3, with TRBD2 matching over 11 bases. The V gene end was trimmed by 0 bases and the J gene end by 6 bases; junction bases not matched to a gene: 6. This CDR3 has 16 amino acids. From germline, CDR1 is SGDLS and CDR2 YYNGEE.